This entry features one T cell receptor beta chain sequence. Trimming pared 2 bases from V and 1 base from J, leaving 11 bases between. Germline CDR1 reads SNHLY; CDR2 reads FYNNEI. The CDR3 has 15 amino acids. The sample is drawn from a study of cytomegalovirus exposure and HLA in healthy donors. In the study overall: One earlier analysis, a look at approximately 190 million T cells, found about 110 million unique TCR beta sequences.

With 60 Vbeta and 13 Jbeta primers, the PCR was carried out. Produced via immunoSEQ multiplex PCR; TCRdb's table is partial and in-frame only. The sample lists some 160,000 clones, about 84% occurring once. The chain couples TRBV2 to TRBJ1-1; D is unclear. Sequencing was done on a sample of PBMCs. The clonotype was recovered from a male donor in good health and CMV-seronegative. In DNA form, the CDR3 reads TGTGCCAGCAGTGAAAGTATCCAGGCGAACACTGAAGCTTTCTTT. Protein sequence: CASSESIQANTEAFF.